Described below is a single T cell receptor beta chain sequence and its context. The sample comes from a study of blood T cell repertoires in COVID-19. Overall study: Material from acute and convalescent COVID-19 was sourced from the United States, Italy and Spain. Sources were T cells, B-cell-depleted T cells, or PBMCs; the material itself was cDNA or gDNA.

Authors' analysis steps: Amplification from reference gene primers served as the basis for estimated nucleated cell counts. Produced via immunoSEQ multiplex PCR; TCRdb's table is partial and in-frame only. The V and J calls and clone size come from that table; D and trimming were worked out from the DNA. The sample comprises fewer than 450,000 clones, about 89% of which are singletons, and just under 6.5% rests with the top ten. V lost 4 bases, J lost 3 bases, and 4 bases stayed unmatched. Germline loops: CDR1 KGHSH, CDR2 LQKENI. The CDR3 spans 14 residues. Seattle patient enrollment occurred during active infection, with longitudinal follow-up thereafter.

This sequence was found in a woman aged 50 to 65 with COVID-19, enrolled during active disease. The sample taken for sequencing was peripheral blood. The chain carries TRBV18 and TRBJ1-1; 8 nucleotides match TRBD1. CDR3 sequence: CASSHTGGDTEAFF. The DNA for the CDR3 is TGTGCCAGCTCACATACAGGGGGGGACACTGAAGCTTTCTTT. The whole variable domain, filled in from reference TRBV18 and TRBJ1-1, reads NAGVMQNPRHLVRRRGQEARLRCSPMKGHSHVYWYRQLPEEGLKFMVYLQKENIIDESGMPKERFSAEFPKEGPSILRIQQVVRGDSAAYFCASSHTGGDTEAFFGQGTRLTVV.